A single sample gave rise to the 5 T cell receptor beta chains below, sequenced in a study of cytomegalovirus exposure and HLA in healthy donors (dated by TCRdb to the late 2010s). Libraries were made using the immunoSEQ multiplex PCR assay. For the multiplex PCR, a mixture combining 60 forward primers for TCR Vbeta segments and 13 reverse primers for TCR Jbeta segments was used. Held by TCRdb, this immuneACCESS table contains in-frame sequences only and omits some clones. Under half of the omission traces to an unresolved V gene where checked; the cause of the rest is unknown. In this sample the table shows 75,000 to 95,000 clones, approximately 85% of which occur a single time. Roughly 5.9% of the sample comes from the top ten. Sample: PBMCs. The receptors were gathered from a woman between 18 and 30 years old in good health and CMV-seropositive.

The V gene is TRBV27, the J gene TRBJ1-1; 7 positions match TRBD1. This CDR3 has 16 amino acids. Germline CDR1 reads MNHEY; CDR2 reads SMNVEV (reference sequence). J lost 0 bases, V lost 5 bases, and 9 bases had no gene match. The CDR3, as DNA: TGTGCCAGCAGTCTAAAGACAGGGTCGATGAACACTGAAGCTTTCTTT. Residues: CASSLKTGSMNTEAFF.

The genes are TRBV19 and TRBJ2-3; TRBD1 is a possible D gene (5 bases). V was shortened by 2 bases and J by 0 bases, with 6 bases between the two germline ends. The germline CDR1 and CDR2 sequences are LNHDA and SQIVND (reference sequence). CDR3 length: 14 residues. In nucleotides, the CDR3 is TGTGCCAGTAGTATACAGGGCAGCACAGATACGCAGTATTTT. Protein product: CASSIQGSTDTQYF.

This clone came up a few times. This sequence joins TRBV6-4 and TRBJ2-1; 10 bases fit TRBD2. The CDR3 length is 15 residues. Germline CDR1 MRHNA, CDR2 SNTAGT. V lost 4 bases, J lost 0 bases, and 0 bases stayed unmatched. The CDR3 protein is CASSGTSGSYNEQFF. CDR3 sequence (DNA): TGTGCCAGCAGTGGGACTAGCGGCTCCTACAATGAGCAGTTCTTC.

The chain carries TRBV9 and TRBJ2-1, with 7 bases lining up with TRBD2. V shed 4 bases and J 5 bases; nucleotides not matched to a gene: 12. Germline-derived CDR1 and CDR2 are SGDLS and YYNGEE. There are 16 residues in the CDR3. The CDR3 loop is CASSIDGTTANNEQFF. CDR3 in DNA: TGTGCCAGCAGCATAGACGGGACTACCGCAAACAATGAGCAGTTCTTC.

This clone was counted once. J is TRBJ2-1 and V is TRBV5-1, with 8 bases identical to TRBD2. Unmatched junction bases numbered 4, after V lost 1 base and J lost 4 bases. The CDR3 is made up of 15 amino acids. Germline-derived CDR1 and CDR2 are SGHRS and YFSETQ. In DNA, the CDR3 is TGCGCCAGCAGCTTGATGGCGGGGGGTTACAATGAGCAGTTCTTC. This gives the protein CASSLMAGGYNEQFF.